The entry below gives a single T cell receptor (beta chain) sequence along with its context. This CDR3 comprises 15 residues. Trimming stripped 5 bases from V and 0 bases from J, with 10 bases between. Per germline, CDR1 KGHDR and CDR2 SFDVKD. The source of the sample is a study of T cell repertoires in cytomegalovirus infection. TCRdb re-analysed the reads in MiXCR, keeping a single row per CDR3 protein. The repertoire has around 530,000 distinct CDR3 sequences, 15% to 20% of them found once; the top ten carry about 24%. The chain carries TRBV24-1 and TRBJ2-1, with D possibly TRBD2 on 5 matching bases. This receptor was obtained from a human donor in good health (CMV status not recorded). Some clones in this sample may be carry-over from other donors' samples. The sequenced sample was CD8+ T cells from PBMCs. CDR3 coding DNA: TGTGCCACCAGTGCCAGAGGGAGCTCCTACAATGAGCAGTTCTTC. Amino acids: CATSARGSSYNEQFF.